The entry below describes one TCR beta chain. Being one base from a much bigger clone, this may be a read error. This record belongs to a study of T cells in Graves' hyperthyroidism and ophthalmopathy. Among the patients, aged 18 to 65, hyperthyroidism was newly diagnosed and had lasted under 2 months. Blood dates from first hyperthyroidism diagnosis, before any ophthalmopathy symptoms. The CDR3 runs to 17 residues. Germline loops: CDR1 GTSNPN, CDR2 SVGIG (reference sequence). Researchers amplified the TCR beta CDR3 regions from RNA transcripts. During a first-round RT-PCR of the TCR CDR3, the HTBI primer set was used. Each CDR3 protein gets one entry after TCRdb re-called the multiplex PCR reads with MiXCR. The table has over 700,000 distinct CDR3 sequences, around 20% seen once.

The TCR was taken from a woman aged 50 to 60 with Graves' hyperthyroidism that later progressed to Graves' ophthalmopathy. The specimen was blood. The chain recombines TRBV30 with TRBJ2-5, with 11 nucleotides matching TRBD2. CDR3 protein: CGWSDSSGGSFYETQYF. Here the CDR3 DNA reads TGTGGCTGGAGTGACTCTAGCGGGGGGTCCTTCTACGAGACCCAGTACTTC.